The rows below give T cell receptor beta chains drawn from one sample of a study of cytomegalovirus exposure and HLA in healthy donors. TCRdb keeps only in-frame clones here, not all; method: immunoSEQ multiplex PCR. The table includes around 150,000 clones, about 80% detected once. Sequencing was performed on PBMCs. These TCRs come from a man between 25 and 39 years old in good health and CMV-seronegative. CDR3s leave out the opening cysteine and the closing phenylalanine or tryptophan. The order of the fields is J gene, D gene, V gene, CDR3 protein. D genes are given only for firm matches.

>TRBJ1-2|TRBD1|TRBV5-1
ASSPLTGVNYGYT
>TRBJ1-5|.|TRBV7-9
ASSLDQGNQPQH
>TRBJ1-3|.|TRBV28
ASRPGVRSGNTIY
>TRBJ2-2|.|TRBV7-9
SSSFTSTATNTGELF
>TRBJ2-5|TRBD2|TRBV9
ASSVVGLGKETQY
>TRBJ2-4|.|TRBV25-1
ASTGHLGAKNIQY
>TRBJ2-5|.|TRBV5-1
ASSLEPGIETQY
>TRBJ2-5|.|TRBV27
ASSLSSGAEETQY
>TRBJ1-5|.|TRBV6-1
ASSDGGGNQPQH
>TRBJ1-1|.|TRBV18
ASSPPRTDMNTEAF
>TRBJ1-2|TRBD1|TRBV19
ASTSSRGQRDDYGYT
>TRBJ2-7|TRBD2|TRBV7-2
ASSFSGGAREQY
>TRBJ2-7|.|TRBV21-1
ASSKVGTGTSYEQY
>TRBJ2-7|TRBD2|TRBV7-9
ASRPTSGPYEQY
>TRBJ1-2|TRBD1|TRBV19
ATGTGGLQGYT
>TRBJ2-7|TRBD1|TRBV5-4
ASSLGGTVTYEQY
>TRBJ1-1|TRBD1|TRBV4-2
ASSQKGTARNTEAF
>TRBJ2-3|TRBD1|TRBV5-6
ASSIEGQTTDTQY
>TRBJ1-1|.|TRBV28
ATLSGETEAF
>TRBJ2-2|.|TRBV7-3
ASSLEGLPTGELF
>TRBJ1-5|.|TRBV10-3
AISKTGNSNQPQH
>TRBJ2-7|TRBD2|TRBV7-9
ASSLARSGMGSEQY
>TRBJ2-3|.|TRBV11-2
ASSPRGGDTQY
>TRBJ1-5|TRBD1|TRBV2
ASSEAGGGQGSFL
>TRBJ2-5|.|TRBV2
ASSDWESSATQETQY
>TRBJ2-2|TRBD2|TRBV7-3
ASAGANTGELF
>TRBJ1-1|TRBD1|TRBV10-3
AIRTTGENTEAF
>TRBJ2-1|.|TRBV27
ASSLLRGGQF
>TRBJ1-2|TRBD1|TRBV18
ASSPSSTGGMVRYGYT
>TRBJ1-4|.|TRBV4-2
ASTQAGANEKLF
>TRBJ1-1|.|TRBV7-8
ASRETGRTEAF
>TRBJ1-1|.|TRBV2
ASSQGANTEAF
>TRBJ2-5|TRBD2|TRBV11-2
ASTGLAGEETQY
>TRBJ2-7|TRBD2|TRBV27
ASGTRGYEQY
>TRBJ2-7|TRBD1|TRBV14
ASSRAGGFYEQY
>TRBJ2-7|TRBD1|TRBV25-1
ASSEYRGLFYEQY
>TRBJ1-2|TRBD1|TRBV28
ASSIQGALSFYGYT
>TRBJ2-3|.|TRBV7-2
ASSWSGDTSTDTQY
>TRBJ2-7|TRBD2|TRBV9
ASSAGAGDYSYEQY
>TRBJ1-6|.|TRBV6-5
ASSPRGTNNSPLH
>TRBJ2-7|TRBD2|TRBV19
ASSLTSGTYEQY
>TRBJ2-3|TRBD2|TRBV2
ASRAGTSVDTQY
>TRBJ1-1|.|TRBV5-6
ASSSTGSNTEAF
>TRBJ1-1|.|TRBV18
ASSLDIVAEAF
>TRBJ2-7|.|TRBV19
ASALSVLYGYEQY
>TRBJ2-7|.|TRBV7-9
ASGGAYEQY
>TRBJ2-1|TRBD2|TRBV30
AWRAGEQF
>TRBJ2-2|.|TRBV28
ASSLTGVNTGELF
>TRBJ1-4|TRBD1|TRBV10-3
AISATGETNEKLF
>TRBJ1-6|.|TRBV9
ASSGGSSPSLH